This is a list of T cell receptor beta chains from one sample in a study of blood T cells in healthy people across ages. TCRdb re-called the 5' RACE reads through MiXCR, storing one row per CDR3 protein. The table has more than 600,000 distinct CDR3 sequences, 20% to 30% seen once; the top ten hold under 10%. Another study also made use of these data, one on T cells of mothers and their children.

The sequencing sample was made of blood. These receptor sequences come from a boy between 5 and 17 years old in good health. Each CDR3 is given without its conserved first and last residue.

V: TRBV20-1
J: TRBJ1-2
CDR3: SAGGSAEYGYT

V: TRBV25-1
J: TRBJ1-1
CDR3: ASSLLRGQSTEAF

V: TRBV28
J: NA
CDR3: ASSRLAINENEQF

V: TRBV6-2/TRBV6-3
J: TRBJ2-7
CDR3: ASSPDSIEQY

V: TRBV5-1
J: TRBJ2-5
CDR3: ASSTYLAGPQETQY

V: TRBV20-1
J: TRBJ2-5
CDR3: SASSGTPGTTQETQY

V: TRBV10-3
J: TRBJ2-3
CDR3: AITAGGSDTQY

V: TRBV28
J: NA
CDR3: ASSLTGVSYEQY

V: TRBV5-4
J: TRBJ2-5
CDR3: ASSFPPLETQY

V: TRBV7-3
J: TRBJ2-7
CDR3: ASSSLSGGEQY

V: TRBV28
J: TRBJ2-1
CDR3: ASRVPRNEQF

V: TRBV12-3/TRBV12-4
J: TRBJ1-1
CDR3: ASSFQGITEAF

V: TRBV20-1
J: TRBJ2-7
CDR3: SAKKGSGTSYEQY

V: TRBV9
J: TRBJ2-3
CDR3: ASSPHRGGDIATDTQY

V: TRBV28
J: TRBJ2-7
CDR3: ASISPGQTYEQY

V: TRBV11-2
J: TRBJ2-5
CDR3: ASRDPGLAVYKQY

V: TRBV7-9
J: TRBJ2-5
CDR3: ASSLGLGQQDRRETQY

V: TRBV12-3/TRBV12-4
J: TRBJ2-7
CDR3: ASSLRGALDEQY

V: TRBV28
J: TRBJ2-5
CDR3: ASSFDGSNTQY

V: TRBV5-1
J: TRBJ2-3
CDR3: ASSLQTRGSTDTQY

V: TRBV12-3/TRBV12-4
J: TRBJ1-4
CDR3: ASSRDRGFFEPTNEKLF

V: TRBV20-1
J: NA
CDR3: SAGGASSYEQY

V: TRBV2
J: TRBJ2-5
CDR3: ASSPSRGSRGETQY

V: TRBV5-1
J: TRBJ2-7
CDR3: ASSPDPRSSYEQY

V: TRBV2
J: TRBJ2-4
CDR3: ASRKGGMDAKNIQY

V: TRBV7-8
J: TRBJ2-7
CDR3: ASSLGRLGYEQY

V: TRBV29-1
J: NA
CDR3: SVYPGTESKYEQY

V: TRBV6-5
J: TRBJ2-7
CDR3: ASSTGVGGAREQY

V: TRBV27
J: TRBJ2-2
CDR3: ASSFNGNTGELF

V: TRBV9
J: TRBJ2-7
CDR3: ASSDSGTGVSYEQY

V: TRBV9
J: TRBJ2-5
CDR3: ASSVGTRNQETQY

V: TRBV7-2
J: TRBJ1-6
CDR3: ASSLVRTGNSPLH

V: TRBV20-1
J: TRBJ2-1
CDR3: SARDFRGPYNEQF

V: TRBV29-1
J: TRBJ2-1
CDR3: SALVGGVSYNEQF

V: TRBV20-1
J: TRBJ2-5
CDR3: SARLGTSGAQY

V: TRBV5-1
J: TRBJ2-5
CDR3: ASSYGLEGFVAQY

V: TRBV7-9
J: TRBJ1-6
CDR3: ASSLSEGSSYNSPLH

V: TRBV3-1
J: TRBJ2-7
CDR3: ASSQDSGTSSYEQY

V: TRBV7-3
J: TRBJ2-3
CDR3: ASSLDATSDTQY

V: TRBV12-5
J: NA
CDR3: ASGLSDRLTYEQY

V: TRBV20-1
J: TRBJ1-3
CDR3: SAPPAGASGNTIY

V: TRBV10-3
J: TRBJ2-3
CDR3: AISEGGRSDTQY

V: TRBV6-2/TRBV6-3
J: TRBJ2-5
CDR3: ASSGTALGTQY

V: TRBV20-1
J: TRBJ2-7
CDR3: SARVLGTSGYEQY